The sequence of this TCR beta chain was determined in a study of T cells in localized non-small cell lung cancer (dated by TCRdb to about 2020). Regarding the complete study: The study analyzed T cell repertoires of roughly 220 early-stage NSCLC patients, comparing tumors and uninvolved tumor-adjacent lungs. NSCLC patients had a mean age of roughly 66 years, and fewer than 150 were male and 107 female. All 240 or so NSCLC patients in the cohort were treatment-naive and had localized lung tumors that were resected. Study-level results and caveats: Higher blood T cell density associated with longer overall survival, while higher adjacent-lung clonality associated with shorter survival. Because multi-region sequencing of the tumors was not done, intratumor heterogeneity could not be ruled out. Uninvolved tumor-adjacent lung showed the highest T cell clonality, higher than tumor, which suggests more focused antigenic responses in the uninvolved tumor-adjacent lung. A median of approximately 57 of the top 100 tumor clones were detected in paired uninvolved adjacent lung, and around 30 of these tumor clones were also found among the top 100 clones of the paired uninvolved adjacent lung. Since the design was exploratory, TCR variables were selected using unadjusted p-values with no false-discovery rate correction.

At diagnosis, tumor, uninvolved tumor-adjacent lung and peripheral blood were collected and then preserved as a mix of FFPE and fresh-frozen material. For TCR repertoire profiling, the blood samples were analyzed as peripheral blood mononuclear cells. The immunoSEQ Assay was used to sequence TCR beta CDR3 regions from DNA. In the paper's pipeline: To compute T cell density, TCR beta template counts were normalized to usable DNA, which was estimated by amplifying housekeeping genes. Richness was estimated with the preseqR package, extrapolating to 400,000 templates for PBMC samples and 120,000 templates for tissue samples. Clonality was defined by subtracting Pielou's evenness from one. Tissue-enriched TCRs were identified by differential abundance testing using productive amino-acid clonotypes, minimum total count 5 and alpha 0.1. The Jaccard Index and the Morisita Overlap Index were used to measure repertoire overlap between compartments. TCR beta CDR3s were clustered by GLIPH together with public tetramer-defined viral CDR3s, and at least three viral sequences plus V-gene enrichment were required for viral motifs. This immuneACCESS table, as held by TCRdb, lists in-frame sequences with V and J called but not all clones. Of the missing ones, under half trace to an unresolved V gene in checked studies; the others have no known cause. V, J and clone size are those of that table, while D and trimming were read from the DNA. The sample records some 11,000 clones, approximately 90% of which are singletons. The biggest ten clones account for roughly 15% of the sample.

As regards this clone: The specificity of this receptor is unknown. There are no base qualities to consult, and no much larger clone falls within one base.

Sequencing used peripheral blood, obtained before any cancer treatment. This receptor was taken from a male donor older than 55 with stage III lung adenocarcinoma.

CDR3 sequence: CASSQLPGQIQETQYF. The nucleotide sequence reads as follows: TGTGCCAGCAGCCAACTCCCGGGACAAATACAAGAGACCCAGTACTTC. The V gene is TRBV14 and the J gene is TRBJ2-5; a tentative D match to TRBD1 spans 6 bases. The germline V gene supplies CDR1 SGHDN and CDR2 FVKESK. Trimming takes 2 bases from V and 2 bases from J, and the germline ends sit 15 bases apart. The CDR3 covers 16 residues, taking in both the cysteine and the phenylalanine. Here the CDR3 DNA is all that survives: 48 bases in frame from base 1. Where the CDR3 stops, the reference TRBV14 and TRBJ2-5 genes take over; the full variable domain is EAGVTQFPSHSVIEKGQTVTLRCDPISGHDNLYWYRRVMGKEIKFLLHFVKESKQDESGMPNNRFLAERTGGTYSTLKVQPAELEDSGVYFCASSQLPGQIQETQYFGPGTRLLVL.